This T cell receptor beta chain was observed in a study of shared clonotypes between healthy human individuals. Per germline, CDR1 SGHVS and CDR2 FQNEAQ. V lost 8 bases to trimming and J lost 5 bases, with 19 bases between them. The CDR3 contains 15 residues. How the authors handled the data: Filtering of immunoSEQ junctional sequences could not match full-length read filtering. Sequenced by immunoSEQ multiplex PCR; TCRdb stores in-frame clones only, minus some. D and trimming were read from the DNA, whereas the V and J calls and clone size are those reported in that table. The repertoire includes 2 million to 2.5 million clones, about 95% of them detected once, and about 1.1% sits in the top ten. Study-wide findings and caveats: Memory subsets generally showed lower estimated richness than naive subsets. Only a few donors were included, so the genetic and exposure-history diversity represented was limited.

CD45RO-negative cells were positively selected for CCR7, leaving out terminally differentiated effector memory CD45RA+ cells. A word on this clone: Its antigen remains unknown.

The chain is built from TRBV7-8 and TRBJ1-5, with a possible D match to TRBD1 (6 bases). The specimen was naive CD8+ T cells sorted from blood. This receptor was identified in a man younger than 35 in good health. The DNA for the CDR3 is TGTGCCAGCGAACTGTTACGGGACAATTATCAGCCCCAGCATTTT. Translating gives CASELLRDNYQPQHF.